What follows is one TCR beta chain and its context. This record belongs to a study of blood T cell repertoires in COVID-19. Study details: The United States, Italy and Spain provided the acute and convalescent COVID-19 samples. T cells, B-cell-depleted T cells, or PBMCs supplied cDNA or gDNA.

The V gene's germline CDR1 is KGHDR and CDR2 SFDVKD. After removal of 3 bases from V and 6 bases from J, the junction contained 8 bases not matched to a gene. The CDR3 has 15 amino acids. In the authors' workflow: Amplifying reference gene primers gave estimates of nucleated cell counts. Only in-frame clones appear in the TCRdb table, and some are missing; sequencing was by immunoSEQ multiplex PCR. V and J calls and clone size follow that table, whereas D and trimming were derived from the DNA. The table records roughly 290,000 clones, roughly 86% of them present only once. This sequence joins TRBV24-1 and TRBJ1-2; 8 positions agree with TRBD1. The sequence derives from a woman between 50 and 59 years old who had recovered from COVID-19. The material sequenced was peripheral blood. Written as DNA, the CDR3 is TGTGCCACCAGTGATGCCACAGGGGGGGGTGATGGCTACACCTTC. As protein: CATSDATGGGDGYTF.